This TCR beta chain was identified in a study of early T cells in non-severe SARS-CoV-2 infection (dated by TCRdb to the early 2020s). Study-level background: Because TCR sequencing relied on bulk RNA taken from unsorted whole blood, pairing of alpha and beta chains was not possible. Overall results and qualifications from the work: VDJdb matching was skewed toward anti-spike CD8 responses and likely underestimated virus-specific expansions by missing private and CD4 specificities.

This was a case-control study nested in a cohort of healthcare workers in London, UK, who had nasopharyngeal swab PCR tests and blood samples taken every week. Healthcare workers were recruited between 23 and 31 March 2020, during the week of the UK lockdown, and were followed weekly for up to about 16 weeks. Regarding this clonotype: There is no known antigen for this receptor. Base qualities are missing; no much larger clone stands one base away.

The protocol used for the library was 5' RACE. Sequencing was performed on a NextSeq 500. Unique molecular identifiers were attached to individual cDNA molecules in the TCR library protocol so that sequencing error and PCR bias could be corrected. Both TCR alpha and beta chains were sequenced, and tight co-correlation was observed between alpha and beta sequence abundances in each sample. The authors' analysis ran thus. Decombinator V4 was used to annotate TCR sequences for V gene, J gene and CDR3. Expanded TCRs were defined as changing significantly between any two time points under a Poisson model with p below 0.0001. TCR abundances were normalised to the total number of TCRs sequenced per sample and expressed as counts per million. VDJdb, accessed on 1 November 2021, was searched for TCRs annotated for CMV, EBV and SARS-CoV-2, and TCRs annotated for more than one antigen were excluded. TCRdb ran its own pipeline on the public reads, namely fastp trimming at Q25 and MiXCR clone calling, and kept in-frame beta chains. Every entry covers one CDR3 protein and lists the most common genes and DNA from its rows. TCRdb, rather than the study authors, made the V and J calls. The sample data list 65,000 to 80,000 distinct CDR3 sequences, and roughly 12% of these were observed just once. Approximately 4.5% of the sample belongs to the ten largest clones.

This receptor was identified in an adult who was a healthcare worker with PCR-confirmed SARS-CoV-2 infection or an uninfected control (not recorded which). Sequenced: whole blood.

CDR3 region: CSAPLPTGAIGPLHF. The nucleotides are TGCAGTGCTCCGCTACCAACCGGGGCCATAGGTCCCCTCCACTTT. The rearrangement combines TRBV20-1 with TRBJ1-6; tentative D gene TRBD1, with 5 bases matching. From the germline V gene (reference sequence), CDR1 is DFQATT and CDR2 is SNEGSKA. Relative to germline, V is 5 bases shorter and J is 13 bases shorter, with 24 bases between their ends. The CDR3 holds 15 amino acids from the cysteine to the phenylalanine. Just CDR3 DNA is preserved here, 45 bases in frame from base 1.